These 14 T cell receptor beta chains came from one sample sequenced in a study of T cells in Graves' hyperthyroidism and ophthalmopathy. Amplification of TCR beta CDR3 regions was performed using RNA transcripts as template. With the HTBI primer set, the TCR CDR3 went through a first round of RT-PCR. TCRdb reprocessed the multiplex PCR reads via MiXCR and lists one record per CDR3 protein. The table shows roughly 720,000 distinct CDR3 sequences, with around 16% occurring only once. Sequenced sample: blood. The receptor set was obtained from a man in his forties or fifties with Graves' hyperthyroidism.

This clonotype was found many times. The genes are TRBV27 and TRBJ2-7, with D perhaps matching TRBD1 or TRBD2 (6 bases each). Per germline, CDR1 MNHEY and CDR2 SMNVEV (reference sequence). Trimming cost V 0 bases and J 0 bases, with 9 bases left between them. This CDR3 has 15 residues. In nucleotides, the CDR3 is TGTGCCAGCAGTTTATCAGGGGGGCCCTCCTACGAGCAGTACTTC. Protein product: CASSLSGGPSYEQYF.

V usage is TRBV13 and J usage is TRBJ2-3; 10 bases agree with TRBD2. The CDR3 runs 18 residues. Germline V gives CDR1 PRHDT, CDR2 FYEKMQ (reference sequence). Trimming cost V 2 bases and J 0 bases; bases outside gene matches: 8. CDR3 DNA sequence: TGTGCCAGCAGCTTACTCACTAGCGGGACCACTAGCACAGATACGCAGTATTTT. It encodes CASSLLTSGTTSTDTQYF.

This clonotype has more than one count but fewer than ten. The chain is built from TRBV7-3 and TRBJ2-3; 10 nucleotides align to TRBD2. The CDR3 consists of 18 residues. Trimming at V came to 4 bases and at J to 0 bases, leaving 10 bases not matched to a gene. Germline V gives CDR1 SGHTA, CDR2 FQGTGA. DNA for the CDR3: TGTGCCAGCAGCTCAGGGCCAGGAGCGGGAGGGAGCACAGATACGCAGTATTTT. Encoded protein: CASSSGPGAGGSTDTQYF.

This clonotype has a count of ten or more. The chain's CDR3 is CASSLAPGGGDYGYTF. CDR3 in DNA: TGTGCCAGCAGCTTAGCCCCGGGGGGCGGTGACTATGGCTACACCTTC. This chain uses TRBV7-8 with TRBJ1-2, with a possible D match to TRBD1 (6 bases). Germline lookup yields CDR1 SGHVS and CDR2 FQNEAQ. V was clipped by 0 bases and J by 3 bases, with 14 bases between them. This CDR3 has 16 residues. Variable domain in full (rest from reference TRBV7-8 and TRBJ1-2): GAGVSQSPRYKVAKRGQDVALRCDPISGHVSLFWYQQALGQGPEFLTYFQNEAQLDKSGLPSDRFFAERPEGSVSTLKIQRTQQEDSAVYLCASSLAPGGGDYGYTFGSGTRLTVV.

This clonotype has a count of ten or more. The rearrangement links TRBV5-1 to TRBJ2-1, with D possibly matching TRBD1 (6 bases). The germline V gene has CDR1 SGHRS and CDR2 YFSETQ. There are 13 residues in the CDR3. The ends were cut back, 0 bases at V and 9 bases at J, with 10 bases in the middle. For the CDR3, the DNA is TGCGCCAGCAGCTTGGCGACAGGAAGTGAGCAGTTCTTC. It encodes CASSLATGSEQFF.

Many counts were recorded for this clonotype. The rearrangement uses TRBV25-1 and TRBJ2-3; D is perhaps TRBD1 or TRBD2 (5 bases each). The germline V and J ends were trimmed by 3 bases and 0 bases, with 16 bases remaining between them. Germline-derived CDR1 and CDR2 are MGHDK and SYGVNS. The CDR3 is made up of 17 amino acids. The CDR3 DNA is TGTGCCAGCAGTGATCCGGGACGGAAGGCTAGCACAGATACGCAGTATTTT. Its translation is CASSDPGRKASTDTQYF.

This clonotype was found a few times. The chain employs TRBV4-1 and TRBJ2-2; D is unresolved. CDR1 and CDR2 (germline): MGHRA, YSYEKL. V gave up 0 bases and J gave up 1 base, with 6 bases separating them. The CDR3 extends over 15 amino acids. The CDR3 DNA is TGCGCCAGCAGCCAAGATCGCATGAACACCGGGGAGCTGTTTTTT. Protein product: CASSQDRMNTGELFF.

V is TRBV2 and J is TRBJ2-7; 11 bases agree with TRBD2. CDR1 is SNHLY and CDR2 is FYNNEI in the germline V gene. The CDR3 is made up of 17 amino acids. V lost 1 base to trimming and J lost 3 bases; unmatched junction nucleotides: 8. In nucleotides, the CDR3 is TGTGCCAGCAGTGAAGTTTTAGCGGGAGGGCCGGTCTACGAGCAGTACTTC. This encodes CASSEVLAGGPVYEQYF.

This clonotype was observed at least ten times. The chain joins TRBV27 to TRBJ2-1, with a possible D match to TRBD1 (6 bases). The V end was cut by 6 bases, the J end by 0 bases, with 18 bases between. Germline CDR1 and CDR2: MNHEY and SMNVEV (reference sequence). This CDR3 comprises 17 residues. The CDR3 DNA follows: TGTGCCAGCAGCCGGGGAAGGGACACCGACTCCTACAATGAGCAGTTCTTC. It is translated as CASSRGRDTDSYNEQFF.

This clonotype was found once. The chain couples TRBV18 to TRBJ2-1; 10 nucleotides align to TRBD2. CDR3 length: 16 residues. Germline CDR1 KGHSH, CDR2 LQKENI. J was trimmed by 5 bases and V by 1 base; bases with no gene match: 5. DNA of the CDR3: TGTGCCAGCTCACCACTGGGACTAGCGAGAGACAATGAGCAGTTCTTC. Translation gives CASSPLGLARDNEQFF.

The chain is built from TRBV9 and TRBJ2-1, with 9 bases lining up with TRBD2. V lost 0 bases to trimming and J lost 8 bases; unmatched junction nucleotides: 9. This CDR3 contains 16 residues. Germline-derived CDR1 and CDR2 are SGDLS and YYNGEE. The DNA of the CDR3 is TGTGCCAGCAGCGTAGGGCTGCGGGAGGGTGGGGATGAGCAGTTCTTC. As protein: CASSVGLREGGDEQFF.

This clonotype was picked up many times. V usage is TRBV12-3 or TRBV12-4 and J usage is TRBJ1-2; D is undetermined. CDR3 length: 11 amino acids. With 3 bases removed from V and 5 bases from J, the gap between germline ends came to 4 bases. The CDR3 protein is CASSFLYGYTF. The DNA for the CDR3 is TGTGCCAGCAGTTTTCTGTATGGCTACACCTTC.

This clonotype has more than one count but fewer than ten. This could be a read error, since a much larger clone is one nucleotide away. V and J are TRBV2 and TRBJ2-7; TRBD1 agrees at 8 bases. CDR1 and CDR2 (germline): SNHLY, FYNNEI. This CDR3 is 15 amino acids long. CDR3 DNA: TGTGCCAGCAGCCTCGGACAGGGCGACACCTACAAGCAGTACTTC. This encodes CASSLGQGDTYKQYF.

The CDR3 nucleotides read TGTGCCTGGAGTGTAGCGCAGGGCTACGGCTACACCTTC. Translation: CAWSVAQGYGYTF. The rearrangement uses TRBV30 and TRBJ1-2, with a weak D call TRBD1 (5 bases). V shed 0 bases and J shed 8 bases, with 13 bases lying between them. The CDR3 has 13 amino acids. Germline CDR1 reads GTSNPN; CDR2 reads SVGIG (reference sequence).